This T cell receptor beta chain emerged from a study of cytomegalovirus exposure and HLA in healthy donors. Broader study findings: TCR beta V segments were, for the most part, productive about 87% or about 30% of the time in an earlier analysis.

In the case of this clone: Its antigen is still unknown.

The CDR3 spans 14 residues. The germline gives CDR1 SNHLY, CDR2 FYNNEI. The V end was cut by 6 bases, the J end by 4 bases, with 15 bases between. Vbeta (60) and Jbeta (13) primers were used in the PCR. Produced via immunoSEQ multiplex PCR; TCRdb's table is partial and in-frame only. Of about 140,000 clones in the sample, over 70% were seen once. This clonotype was sampled from a male donor in good health and CMV-seronegative. Source material: PBMCs. The V call is TRBV2, the J call TRBJ1-1, with D possibly being TRBD1 (6 bases). The CDR3 loop reads CASRPTGLGTEAFF. CDR3 DNA: TGTGCCAGCAGGCCAACAGGGCTGGGCACTGAAGCTTTCTTT.